The 22 T cell receptor beta chains given below trace back to one sample, sequenced in a study of blood T cell repertoires in COVID-19. The assay was immunoSEQ multiplex PCR, and TCRdb's table has in-frame clones only and misses some. Of a few hundred thousand clones listed, around 87% are singletons. What was sequenced was peripheral blood. The receptor set was obtained from a woman aged 45 to 65 with acute or convalescent COVID-19.

The chain carries TRBV30 and TRBJ2-3, with 7 nucleotides matching TRBD2. The length of the CDR3 is 13 residues. V was pared by 3 bases and J by 6 bases, with 6 bases of the junction left unmatched. Germline V CDR1 and CDR2: GTSNPN, SVGIG (reference sequence). The CDR3 sequence: CAWSGGTTDTQYF. The CDR3, as DNA: TGTGCCTGGAGCGGCGGGACTACCGATACGCAGTATTTT.

The rearrangement uses TRBV3-1 (or the pseudogene TRBV3-2) and TRBJ2-5; TRBD2 aligns across 7 bases. CDR1 is LGHDT and CDR2 is YNNKEL in the germline V gene (reference sequence). V trimming: 4 bases; J trimming: 5 bases; junction bases outside the gene matches: 7. This CDR3 comprises 14 residues. The CDR3 loop is CASSPMTSSETQYF. CDR3 bases: TGTGCCAGCAGCCCAATGACTAGCTCGGAGACCCAGTACTTC.

V is TRBV11-2 and J is TRBJ1-4; a possible D gene is TRBD1 (6 bases). CDR1 and CDR2 from the germline V gene are SGHAT and FQNNGV. CDR3 length: 16 residues. V was clipped by 5 bases and J by 8 bases, with 21 bases between them. The CDR3 DNA is TGTGCCAGCAGCACCCCCCGGGGACAAATTTACGAAAAACTGTTTTTT. Translated: CASSTPRGQIYEKLFF.

This clone turned up a few times. The rearrangement uses TRBV6-2 or TRBV6-3 and TRBJ2-7, with TRBD2 matching 9 bases. The CDR3 extends over 15 amino acids. The trim removed 2 bases at V and 6 bases at J, leaving 8 bases unmatched. Germline CDR1 reads MNHEY; CDR2 reads SVGEGT. This CDR3 reads CASSYKGLAFSEQYF. The CDR3 nucleotides read TGTGCCAGCAGTTACAAAGGACTAGCGTTCAGCGAGCAGTACTTC.

The rearrangement links TRBV11-2 to TRBJ1-1; tentatively, D is TRBD1 (5 bases). The CDR3 length is 16 residues. V lost 2 bases and J lost 3, with 16 bases in between. Germline V gene sequence: CDR1 SGHAT, CDR2 FQNNGV. The CDR3 region is CASSLTRQTVDTEAFF. In DNA form, the CDR3 reads TGTGCCAGCAGCTTAACCCGACAGACCGTTGACACTGAAGCTTTCTTT.

This sequence joins TRBV2 and TRBJ2-5; 9 nucleotides align to TRBD1. The ends lost 10 bases at V and 2 bases at J; junction bases unmatched: 8. The CDR3 runs 14 residues. Looked up from germline, CDR1 is SNHLY and CDR2 is FYNNEI. DNA for the CDR3: TGTGCCACCCTAGGGACAGGGTGGCAAGAGACCCAGTACTTC. This sequence encodes CATLGTGWQETQYF.

The chain recombines TRBV7-2 with TRBJ1-5; perhaps TRBD1 as D (5 bases). Germline V lookup: CDR1 SGHTA, CDR2 FQGNSA. The CDR3 has 14 residues. V shed 1 base and J shed 6 bases, with 10 bases lying between them. CDR3 loop: CASSLGRGPQPQHF. Written as DNA, the CDR3 is TGTGCCAGCAGCTTAGGGAGGGGTCCTCAGCCCCAGCATTTT.

This chain connects TRBV27 to TRBJ2-4, with 9 bases fitting TRBD2. Germline loops: CDR1 MNHEY, CDR2 SMNVEV (reference sequence). V was pared by 6 bases and J by 9 bases, with 6 bases of the junction left unmatched. The CDR3 spans 13 residues. The DNA of the CDR3 is TGTGCCAGCAGGGGGACTAGCAGGAGCATTCAGTACTTC. It encodes CASRGTSRSIQYF.

The chain carries TRBV20-1 and TRBJ1-2; possible D gene TRBD1, 5 bases. Germline V CDR1 and CDR2: DFQATT, SNEGSKA (reference sequence). With 0 bases removed from V and 8 bases from J, the gap between germline ends came to 7 bases. This CDR3 spans 11 amino acids. In DNA form, the CDR3 reads TGCAGTGCTAGAGATGACAGCGGCTACACCTTC. Translated, it gives CSARDDSGYTF.

The rearrangement joins TRBV7-2 to TRBJ1-3; no clear D. The CDR3 loop spans 13 amino acids. Germline-derived CDR1 and CDR2 are SGHTA and FQGNSA. V lost 2 bases to trimming and J lost 4 bases, with 6 bases between them. In DNA, the CDR3 is TGTGCCAGCAGCTTATCAGGCGGAAACACCATATATTTT. Amino acid sequence: CASSLSGGNTIYF.

This clone was seen just once. The chain recombines TRBV10-2 with TRBJ2-7, with 8 bases fitting TRBD1. V shed 6 bases, J shed 0 bases, and the junction held 4 bases outside the gene matches. Looked up from germline, CDR1 is WSHSY and CDR2 is SAAADI. The CDR3 covers 14 residues. The CDR3 nucleotides read TGCGCCAGCAGGGCGACAGGGGACTCCTACGAGCAGTACTTC. Its protein product is CASRATGDSYEQYF.

CDR3 bases: TGTGCCAGCAGCCCAACGGCTGCAGGGGGGACCTACGAGCAGTACTTC. Protein product: CASSPTAAGGTYEQYF. The J gene is TRBJ2-7, the V gene TRBV11-3; maybe TRBD1 (7 bases). The CDR3 is 16 residues long. Germline CDR1 reads SGHNT; CDR2 reads YENEEA. Trimming pared 5 bases from V and 2 bases from J, leaving 19 bases between.

This clone was seen a single time. The chain recombines TRBV28 with TRBJ1-2, with a tentative D call TRBD1 (6 bases). The CDR3 totals 15 residues. Germline V lookup: CDR1 MDHEN, CDR2 SYDVKM. V dropped 0 bases and J dropped 3 bases, with 11 bases sitting between them. DNA for the CDR3: TGTGCCAGCAGTTTATGGGAGACAGGAGACTATGGCTACACCTTC. This gives the protein CASSLWETGDYGYTF.

V is TRBV4-1 and J is TRBJ1-6; D gene ambiguous. The V gene lost 3 bases and the J gene lost 0 bases, with 12 bases spanning the gap. CDR3 length: 17 residues. Germline V gene lookup returns CDR1 MGHRA and CDR2 YSYEKL. The CDR3 is CASSQDQRSSYNSPLHF. In DNA form, the CDR3 reads TGCGCCAGCAGCCAGGATCAGCGTAGCTCCTATAATTCACCCCTCCACTTT.

The chain joins TRBV24-1 to TRBJ2-1; TRBD1 matches at 9 bases. V gave up 3 bases and J gave up 1 base; unmatched junction bases: 6. The CDR3 spans 17 residues. Germline lookup yields CDR1 KGHDR and CDR2 SFDVKD. CDR3 residues: CATSDPGTGFSYNEQFF. Here the CDR3 DNA reads TGTGCCACCAGTGATCCCGGGACAGGGTTTTCCTACAATGAGCAGTTCTTC.

This rearrangement joins TRBV6-5 to TRBJ1-1; D gene uncertain. Germline loops: CDR1 MNHEY, CDR2 SVGAGI. V lost 6 bases, J lost 0 bases, and 14 bases lay in between. The CDR3 contains 15 residues. Written as DNA, the CDR3 is TGTGCCAGCAGCTCAGCTACGGGAGTGAACACTGAAGCTTTCTTT. It translates to CASSSATGVNTEAFF.

The V gene is TRBV29-1, the J gene TRBJ1-2; 7 bases match TRBD1. Germline V CDR1 and CDR2: SQVTM, ANQGSEA. This CDR3 is built from 12 residues. V trimming: 5 bases; J trimming: 3 bases; junction bases outside the gene matches: 3. The chain's CDR3 is CSVHDRDYGYTF. The DNA for the CDR3 is TGCAGCGTTCATGACAGGGACTATGGCTACACCTTC.

The gene calls are TRBV4-3 and TRBJ2-3; 10 bases are a match to TRBD1. CDR1 and CDR2 (germline): LGHNA, YSLEER. J was trimmed by 4 bases and V by 1 base; bases with no gene match: 8. The CDR3 covers 17 residues. The DNA of the CDR3 is TGCGCCAGCAGCCAAGCGGTGGGGGACAGGGGATCAGATACGCAGTATTTT. Translating gives CASSQAVGDRGSDTQYF.

V gene TRBV9 combines with J gene TRBJ2-1; 9 nucleotides line up with TRBD2. V lost 0 bases to trimming and J lost 6 bases; unmatched junction nucleotides: 4. Germline V gives CDR1 SGDLS, CDR2 YYNGEE. CDR3 length: 15 residues. The CDR3 DNA is TGTGCCAGCAGCGTAGTCAGCGGGAGGAGCAATGAGCAGTTCTTC. It translates to CASSVVSGRSNEQFF.

This clone was seen a single time. The CDR3 DNA sequence: TGTGCCAGCAGTTCTCTAGTTGGAACTGAAGCTTTCTTT. It translates to CASSSLVGTEAFF. The rearrangement joins TRBV12-3 or TRBV12-4 to TRBJ1-1; no clear D gene. The CDR3 is made up of 13 amino acids. Trimming removed 4 bases from V and 5 bases from J, with 11 bases in between.

This chain links TRBV24-1 with TRBJ2-7, with D uncertain. Germline-derived CDR1 and CDR2 are KGHDR and SFDVKD. The CDR3 covers 15 residues. The V end was cut by 4 bases, the J end by 4 bases, with 16 bases between. The CDR3: CATSEGRAPFYEQYF. The CDR3 DNA sequence: TGTGCCACCAGTGAGGGCCGTGCTCCGTTTTACGAGCAGTACTTC.

This chain joins TRBV19 and TRBJ1-1; possible D gene TRBD1, 6 bases. With 7 bases removed from V and 11 bases from J, the gap between germline ends came to 17 bases. This CDR3 region has 12 residues. Germline CDR1 and CDR2: LNHDA and SQIVND (reference sequence). The CDR3 loop reads CASTANRALAFF. For the CDR3, the DNA is TGTGCCAGTACCGCGAACAGGGCGCTCGCTTTCTTT.